What follows describes a single T cell receptor (beta chain). What it binds is unknown. This entry is derived from a study of shared clonotypes between healthy human individuals. Study-level points and caveats: Roughly 5% of naive CD4 clonotypes were shared across four donors.

Genomic DNA of each subset was evenly split across several immunoSEQ plates. Original methodology: There were no quality scores in the junction-only immunoSEQ sequences, so filtering differed. Only in-frame clones appear in the TCRdb table, and some are missing; sequencing was by immunoSEQ multiplex PCR. The DNA gave D and trimming, while V, J and clone size come from that table. The sample holds some 2.4 million clones; over 85% are singletons and the top ten take 0.35% to 0.45%. In germline, CDR1 is SGHRS, CDR2 YFSETQ. The ends lost 4 bases at V and 7 bases at J; junction bases unmatched: 10. The CDR3 runs 15 residues.

This chain joins TRBV5-1 and TRBJ1-5, with 8 bases lining up with TRBD1. The sample taken for sequencing was naive CD4+ T cells from PBMCs. Described subset: CD45RA+ positively selected. The receptor's source is a man younger than 35 in good health. Some clones in this sample may be carry-over from other donors' samples. The chain's CDR3 is CASSMSGTGLQPQHF. The CDR3 region has the DNA TGCGCCAGCAGCATGTCCGGGACAGGCTTGCAGCCCCAGCATTTT. The full variable domain, completed using reference TRBV5-1 and TRBJ1-5, is KAGVTQTPRYLIKTRGQQVTLSCSPISGHRSVSWYQQTPGQGLQFLFEYFSETQRNKGNFPGRFSGRQFSNSRSEMNVSTLELGDSALYLCASSMSGTGLQPQHFGDGTRLSIL.